The 30 T cell receptor beta chains reported below all come from one sample, sequenced in a study of response to subunit inactivated influenza vaccine. TCRdb reanalysed the RT-PCR reads using MiXCR and keeps one entry per CDR3 protein. The table shows about 570,000 distinct CDR3 sequences, with roughly 12% occurring only once. The data were also submitted as part of a second study, on T cells expressing NK-cell markers. This second report adds: Synthesis of TCR beta cDNA relied on 5'RACE template switching carrying UMIs.

The sample was PBMCs from blood, taken on the day of vaccination. Receptor source: a man aged 45 to 65 who received an inactivated influenza vaccine.

This clonotype was detected only a few times. With a much larger clone just one base away, this may be a read error. This chain joins TRBV6-5 and TRBJ2-3, with 12 bases aligning to TRBD2. Unmatched junction bases numbered 3, after V lost 4 bases and J lost 4 bases. Germline CDR1 MNHEY, CDR2 SVGAGI. The CDR3 length is 15 residues. CDR3 residues: CASSFASGGADTQYF. In DNA form, the CDR3 reads TGTGCCAGCAGTTTTGCTAGCGGGGGGGCAGATACGCAGTATTTT.

This clonotype was detected a few times. The chain is built from TRBV7-9 and TRBJ2-1; 11 bases are shared with TRBD2. This CDR3 has 16 amino acids. V lost 7 bases, J lost 3 bases, and 8 bases stayed unmatched. Germline loops: CDR1 SEHNR, CDR2 FQNEAQ (reference sequence). The CDR3 DNA follows: TGTGCCAGCATTGTTAGCGGGAGGGCCTTCTACAATGAGCAGTTCTTC. Translating it yields CASIVSGRAFYNEQFF.

The chain employs TRBV6-1 and TRBJ2-2; the match to TRBD1 covers 7 bases. The V and J ends lost 6 bases and 4 bases, in that order; junction bases with no gene match: 11. Germline CDR1 is MNHNS and CDR2 is SASEGT. The length of the CDR3 is 16 residues. The CDR3 DNA sequence: TGTGCCAGCAGCCAAAGACAGGGTGTGAGCACCGGGGAGCTGTTTTTT. It codes for CASSQRQGVSTGELFF.

The sample holds a few counts of this clonotype. The V gene is TRBV5-5, the J gene TRBJ2-2; 9 bases agree with TRBD2. Per the germline V gene, CDR1 is SGHKS and CDR2 is YYEKEE (reference sequence). The CDR3 spans 16 residues. Trimming took 5 bases from V and 1 from J; bases not matched to a gene: 6. The CDR3 coding sequence is TGTGCCAGCAGGTTTTTTAGCGGGGGGAACACCGGGGAGCTGTTTTTT. Protein sequence: CASRFFSGGNTGELFF. Drawing the rest from reference TRBV5-5 and TRBJ2-2, the complete variable domain is DAGVTQSPTHLIKTRGQQVTLRCSPISGHKSVSWYQQVLGQGPQFIFQYYEKEERGRGNFPDRFSARQFPNYSSELNVNALLLGDSALYLCASRFFSGGNTGELFFGEGSRLTVL.

This clonotype was counted only a few times. This rearrangement joins TRBV9 to TRBJ2-2; 15 positions match TRBD2. Germline loops: CDR1 SGDLS, CDR2 YYNGEE. The CDR3 is 19 residues long. The trim removed 2 bases at V and 1 base at J, leaving 6 bases unmatched. DNA of the CDR3: TGTGCCAGCAGCGTCACCCCGGGACTAGCGGGAGGGAACACCGGGGAGCTGTTTTTT. Translation gives CASSVTPGLAGGNTGELFF.

This clonotype turned up a few times. The J gene is TRBJ2-2, the V gene TRBV5-5, with TRBD2 identical over 9 bases. After removal of 4 bases from V and 7 bases from J, the junction contained 11 bases not matched to a gene. Germline V gene sequence: CDR1 SGHKS, CDR2 YYEKEE (reference sequence). The CDR3 is 16 residues long. The CDR3 is CASSAKLAGEGGELFF. CDR3 nucleotides: TGTGCCAGCAGCGCAAAGTTAGCGGGAGAAGGCGGGGAGCTGTTTTTT. Variable domain in full (rest from reference TRBV5-5 and TRBJ2-2): DAGVTQSPTHLIKTRGQQVTLRCSPISGHKSVSWYQQVLGQGPQFIFQYYEKEERGRGNFPDRFSARQFPNYSSELNVNALLLGDSALYLCASSAKLAGEGGELFFGEGSRLTVL.

This clonotype appeared a few times. The chain has TRBV28 and TRBJ2-5, with a possible D match to TRBD1 (6 bases). This CDR3 is 13 amino acids long. Trimming took 6 bases from V and 1 from J, leaving 9 bases between them. Germline CDR1 MDHEN, CDR2 SYDVKM. CDR3 nucleotide sequence: TGTGCCAGCAGAGGGACAACCCAAGAGACCCAGTACTTC. Translation gives CASRGTTQETQYF.

The rearrangement uses TRBV10-3 and TRBJ2-2; D unclear. Trimming stripped 2 bases from V and 4 bases from J, with 5 bases between. There are 13 residues in the CDR3. Germline CDR1 is ENHRY and CDR2 is SYGVKD. The CDR3 nucleotides read TGTGCCATCAGTGAGCCACTCACCGGGGAGCTGTTTTTT. It yields the protein CAISEPLTGELFF.

The rearrangement links TRBV20-1 to TRBJ2-5; TRBD1 or TRBD2 may be the D gene (5 bases each). In germline, CDR1 is DFQATT, CDR2 SNEGSKA (reference sequence). V was cut by 5 bases and J by 1 base, with 14 bases left in between. The CDR3 spans 14 residues. The CDR3 sequence: CSAPRDGRQETQYF. DNA of the CDR3: TGCAGTGCTCCCCGGGACGGCCGCCAAGAGACCCAGTACTTC.

Of note for this clonotype: A much more abundant neighbour one base away suggests this may be a read error. The genes are TRBV12-3 or TRBV12-4 and TRBJ2-3; D uncertain. Deletions cut 3 bases from V and 2 bases from J, with 3 bases between. The CDR3 has 12 amino acids. This CDR3 is CASSFFTDTQYF. CDR3 DNA: TGTGCCAGCAGTTTCTTCACAGATACGCAGTATTTT.

The rearrangement links TRBV27 to TRBJ2-7, with D maybe TRBD2 (6 bases). The ends were cut back, 0 bases at V and 4 bases at J, with 19 bases in the middle. Germline CDR1 is MNHEY and CDR2 is SMNVEV (reference sequence). This CDR3 has 17 amino acids. CDR3 nucleotide sequence: TGTGCCAGCAGTTTATCCGGCGTTGGTGGAGGGTTTTACGAGCAGTACTTC. It translates to CASSLSGVGGGFYEQYF.

The chain joins TRBV5-5 to TRBJ2-3; no reliable D call. The CDR3 sequence is 16 residues long. CDR1 is SGHKS, CDR2 YYEKEE, per germline (reference sequence). V was cut by 1 base and J by 0 bases, with 12 bases left in between. The CDR3 bases are TGTGCCAGCAGCTTGCCCCGACACGTTAGCACAGATACGCAGTATTTT. It yields the protein CASSLPRHVSTDTQYF.

Only a few counts were recorded for this clonotype. The genes are TRBV7-2 and TRBJ2-3; possible D gene TRBD2, 6 bases. There are 15 residues in the CDR3. Trimming took off 5 bases at V and 1 base at J, with 13 bases between the two ends. Germline lookup yields CDR1 SGHTA and CDR2 FQGNSA. CDR3: CASSTSGVGTDTQYF. CDR3 nucleotide sequence: TGTGCCAGCAGCACATCGGGGGTAGGCACAGATACGCAGTATTTT.

The chain carries TRBV15 and TRBJ2-5; 9 bases align to TRBD1. V was clipped by 3 bases and J by 0 bases; unmatched bases: 11. In germline, CDR1 is LNHNV, CDR2 YYDKDF (reference sequence). The CDR3 is 18 residues long. Written as DNA, the CDR3 is TGTGCCACCAGCAGTGATCAACCCCGGGACAGGGACCAAGAGACCCAGTACTTC. Amino acids: CATSSDQPRDRDQETQYF.

This clonotype was detected a few times. The chain couples TRBV12-5 to TRBJ2-3; D remains ambiguous. The CDR3 has 11 residues. The V and J ends lost 7 bases and 2 bases respectively, with 4 bases between them. The germline V gene encodes CDR1 LGHNT and CDR2 FRNRAP. The CDR3 is CASDHTDTQYF. The CDR3 bases are TGTGCTAGTGACCACACAGATACGCAGTATTTT. Using reference TRBV12-5 and TRBJ2-3 for the parts outside the CDR3, the full variable domain is DARVTQTPRHKVTEMGQEVTMRCQPILGHNTVFWYRQTMMQGLELLAYFRNRAPLDDSGMPKDRFSAEMPDATLATLKIQPSEPRDSAVYFCASDHTDTQYFGPGTRLTVL.

The chain employs TRBV7-6 and TRBJ2-2; 12 bases line up with TRBD2. CDR1 and CDR2 (germline): SGHVS, FNYEAQ. This CDR3 region has 17 residues. V shed 4 bases and J 3 bases; nucleotides not matched to a gene: 6. The chain's CDR3 is CASSSGLAGLYTGELFF. CDR3 DNA sequence: TGTGCCAGCAGCTCCGGACTAGCGGGATTGTACACCGGGGAGCTGTTTTTT.

This clonotype was seen ten or more times. V is TRBV12-3 or TRBV12-4 and J is TRBJ2-7; D is perhaps TRBD2 (6 bases). The length of the CDR3 is 13 residues. V lost 7 bases and J 3 bases, leaving 13 bases between the germline ends. The CDR3 here is CASTSAGLYEQYF. CDR3 bases: TGTGCCAGCACTTCAGCGGGCCTCTACGAGCAGTACTTC.

CDR3 bases: TGTGCCAGCGGGACTAGCGGGAGGGCCGGGGAGCTGTTTTTT. It is translated as CASGTSGRAGELFF. The chain combines TRBV12-3 or TRBV12-4 with TRBJ2-2, with 16 nucleotides matching TRBD2. The V and J ends lost 8 bases and 6 bases, in that order; junction bases with no gene match: 0. The CDR3 runs 14 residues.

Only a few counts were recorded for this clonotype. The V and J genes are TRBV12-3 or TRBV12-4 and TRBJ2-4, with a possible D match to TRBD2 (5 bases). This CDR3 is 15 amino acids long. The ends were cut back, 6 bases at V and 3 bases at J, with 15 bases in the middle. CDR3 sequence: CASRTLGDVKNIQYF. CDR3 coding DNA: TGTGCCAGCAGGACCCTGGGAGACGTCAAAAACATTCAGTACTTC.

This clonotype was observed a handful of times. CDR3 DNA sequence: TGCGCCAGCAGCCCCCACACCCAAAATATTTACGAGCAGTACTTC. This gives the protein CASSPHTQNIYEQYF. This chain links TRBV5-1 with TRBJ2-7; D is unclear. Trimming left V 4 bases short and J 4 bases short, with 18 bases between. The CDR3 spans 15 residues. The germline V gene has CDR1 SGHRS and CDR2 YFSETQ.

This clonotype occurred many times. CDR3: CASSFQGSTEAFF. The CDR3 DNA reads as TGTGCCAGCAGCTTTCAGGGTAGCACTGAAGCTTTCTTT. The chain combines TRBV5-4 with TRBJ1-1; D is possibly TRBD1 (5 bases). This CDR3 region has 13 residues. Germline loops: CDR1 SGHNT, CDR2 YYREEE (reference sequence). Trimming left V 2 bases short and J 4 bases short, with 9 bases between.

This clonotype was detected only a few times. CDR3 region: CASRGFGTQYF. The CDR3 bases are TGTGCCAGCAGAGGGTTCGGTACGCAGTATTTT. This rearrangement joins TRBV27 to TRBJ2-3; D not certain. The V gene's germline CDR1 is MNHEY and CDR2 SMNVEV (reference sequence). Between the trimmed V and J ends, which lost 6 bases and 8 bases, there was a span of 9 bases. The CDR3 sequence is 11 residues long.

The table lists this clonotype with many counts. The chain links TRBV10-3 to TRBJ2-2; the match to TRBD1 covers 9 bases. CDR3 length: 15 residues. CDR1 is ENHRY and CDR2 is SYGVKD in the germline V gene. V shed 5 bases and J 1 base; nucleotides not matched to a gene: 2. The CDR3: CAISPGQGNTGELFF. The CDR3 region has the DNA TGTGCCATCAGTCCGGGACAGGGGAACACCGGGGAGCTGTTTTTT.

The rearrangement links TRBV4-1 to TRBJ1-1; D possibly corresponds to TRBD1 (5 bases). CDR3 length: 15 residues. Trimming removed 3 bases at V and 0 bases at J, with 11 bases between. Germline loops: CDR1 MGHRA, CDR2 YSYEKL. The CDR3 DNA sequence: TGCGCCAGCAGCCAGGGGGACTATTTGAACACTGAAGCTTTCTTT. As protein: CASSQGDYLNTEAFF.

A single count supports this clonotype. This chain joins TRBV5-1 and TRBJ2-1; D remains unclear. Germline CDR1 reads SGHRS; CDR2 reads YFSETQ. Trimming removed 2 bases from V and 6 bases from J, with 15 bases in between. CDR3 length: 15 residues. CDR3 protein: CASSLPLGPGNEQFF. In nucleotides, the CDR3 is TGCGCCAGCAGCTTACCCCTAGGTCCGGGCAATGAGCAGTTCTTC.

Ten or more counts support this clonotype. DNA of the CDR3: TGTGCCAGCAGCCAAGGGGGCGGATACACCGGGGAGCTGTTTTTT. Protein sequence: CASSQGGGYTGELFF. This rearrangement joins TRBV7-2 to TRBJ2-2, with TRBD1 matching over 7 bases. This CDR3 region has 15 residues. Trimming took 5 bases from V and 3 from J; bases not matched to a gene: 6. Germline V gene data show CDR1 as SGHTA and CDR2 as FQGNSA.

This clonotype was found a few times. The chain has TRBV25-1 and TRBJ1-1; possibly TRBD1 for D (5 bases). Germline V lookup: CDR1 MGHDK, CDR2 SYGVNS. CDR3 length: 13 amino acids. Trimming stripped 4 bases from V and 7 bases from J, with 13 bases between. Here the CDR3 reads CASSGLGRREAFF. In nucleotides, the CDR3 is TGTGCCAGCAGTGGATTGGGACGGCGTGAAGCTTTCTTT.

The rearrangement uses TRBV18 and TRBJ1-1; 7 bases are shared with TRBD1. Germline trimming cut 6 bases from V and 3 bases from J; bases unmatched to any gene: 7. Germline CDR1 and CDR2: KGHSH and LQKENI. The CDR3 totals 14 residues. The CDR3 DNA follows: TGTGCCAGCTCGATCACGGGACAGTACACTGAAGCTTTCTTT. Translated: CASSITGQYTEAFF. Looking up the rest from reference TRBV18 and TRBJ1-1 gives the full variable domain: NAGVMQNPRHLVRRRGQEARLRCSPMKGHSHVYWYRQLPEEGLKFMVYLQKENIIDESGMPKERFSAEFPKEGPSILRIQQVVRGDSAAYFCASSITGQYTEAFFGQGTRLTVV.

This clonotype was counted many times. DNA of the CDR3: TGTGCCAGCAGCTTAGTTAGCGGGAGTATCGATGAGCAGTTCTTC. It encodes CASSLVSGSIDEQFF. This sequence joins TRBV11-2 and TRBJ2-1, with 9 bases identical to TRBD2. This CDR3 has 15 residues. Germline CDR1 and CDR2: SGHAT and FQNNGV. Trimming cost V 1 base and J 8 bases; bases outside gene matches: 6.

The CDR3 nucleotides are TGTGCCAGCAGCCAGCAGGGGGCGCCGAATGAGCAGTTCTTC. This encodes CASSQQGAPNEQFF. This rearrangement joins TRBV7-2 to TRBJ2-1, with 8 bases lining up with TRBD1. CDR1 and CDR2 from the germline V gene are SGHTA and FQGNSA. CDR3 length equals 14 residues. After removal of 5 bases from V and 7 bases from J, the junction contained 7 bases not matched to a gene.